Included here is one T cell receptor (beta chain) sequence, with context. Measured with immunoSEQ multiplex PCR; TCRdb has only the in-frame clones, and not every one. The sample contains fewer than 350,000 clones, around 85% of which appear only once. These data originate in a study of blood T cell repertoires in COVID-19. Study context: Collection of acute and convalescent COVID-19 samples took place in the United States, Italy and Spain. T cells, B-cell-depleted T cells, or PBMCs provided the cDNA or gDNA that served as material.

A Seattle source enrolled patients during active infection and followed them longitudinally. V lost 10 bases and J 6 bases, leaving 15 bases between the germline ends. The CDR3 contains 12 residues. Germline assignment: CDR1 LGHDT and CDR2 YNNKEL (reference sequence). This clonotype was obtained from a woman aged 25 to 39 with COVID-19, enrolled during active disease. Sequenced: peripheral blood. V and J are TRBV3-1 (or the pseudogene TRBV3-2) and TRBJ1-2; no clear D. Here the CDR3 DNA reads TGTGCCACCTCCCGAGGGTACCATGGCTACACCTTC. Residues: CATSRGYHGYTF.